This TCR beta chain is drawn from a study of CD8+CD57+ T cells in acquired aplastic anemia. Study overall: Sorted CD4+ and CD8+ cells yielded around 3.2 ug of DNA on average.

This clonotype came up a few times. Genomic DNA served as template for TCR beta VDJ and CDR3 profiling. TCRdb reanalysed the reads using MiXCR and keeps one entry per CDR3 protein. This table holds about 120,000 distinct CDR3 sequences, 50% to 60% found once. By flow cytometry, patients selected for sequencing had shown an expansion of CD8+CD57+ cells. Therapy had not been given to patients before blood sampling. The CDR3 sequence is 14 residues long. The germline gives CDR1 SNHLY, CDR2 FYNNEI. The trim removed 6 bases at V and 6 bases at J, leaving 7 bases unmatched. The chain combines TRBV2 with TRBJ1-5, with 8 positions matching TRBD1. The sequencing sample was made of sorted CD4+, CD8+, or CD8+CD57+ T cells (not recorded which) from PBMCs. This TCR came from a human donor with aplastic anemia. CDR3 sequence (DNA): TGTGCCAGCAGCGATAGGACAGGGACTCAGCCCCAGCATTTT. Translating gives CASSDRTGTQPQHF.